This T cell receptor beta chain appears in the sequencing data of a study of blood T cells in healthy people across ages. With regard to this clonotype: A read error may account for a junction end that differs from germline.

This CDR3 is built from 14 residues. Per the germline V gene, CDR1 is LGHDT and CDR2 is YNNKEL (reference sequence). For the second PCR, which ran for about 6 to 11 cycles, a sample-barcoded 5' primer and a J-beta primer mix were used. TCRdb used MiXCR to reprocess the 5' RACE reads, holding one entry per CDR3 protein. The profile covers hundreds of thousands of distinct CDR3 sequences, with 45% to 65% appearing a single time and 30% to 40% taken by the ten largest. The source is a man aged 60 to 69 in good health. The sequenced sample consisted of blood. The V call is TRBV3-1, the J call TRBJ2-3, with D uncertain. CDR3 coding DNA: TGTGCCAGCAGCCAAGACCGGACCCGAGATGCGCAGTATTTT. This encodes CASSQDRTRDAQYF.